This passage covers 2 T cell receptor beta chains from one sample sequenced in a study of shared clonotypes between healthy human individuals. CD45RO-negative, CCR7-positively selected cells formed the naive CD8 fraction, excluding terminally differentiated effector memory CD45RA+ cells. Repertoires were generated with immunoSEQ multiplex PCR, while TCRdb's copy carries only in-frame clones and drops some. The sample holds some 2,100,000 clones; approximately 94% are singletons and the top ten take under 2%. Sequenced input: naive CD8+ T cells from PBMCs. These receptors were obtained from a man between 18 and 29 years old in good health. Some clones in this sample may be carry-over from other donors' samples.

The chain uses TRBV6-6 and TRBJ2-1; 10 bases line up with TRBD1. This CDR3 has 15 amino acids. Germline V lookup: CDR1 MNHNY, CDR2 SVGAGI (reference sequence). V gave up 1 base and J gave up 10 bases; unmatched junction bases: 7. The CDR3 sequence is CASSYWDRGGGEQFF. The CDR3 DNA is TGTGCCAGCAGTTACTGGGACAGGGGCGGCGGAGAGCAGTTCTTC.

This clone came up once. In DNA form, the CDR3 reads TGTGCCAGTAGTATTCGAGGTCTTTTTGAGCAGTACTTC. Its translation: CASSIRGLFEQYF. This chain connects TRBV19 to TRBJ2-7; D remains ambiguous. Between the trimmed V and J ends, which lost 3 bases and 7 bases, there was a span of 13 bases. Per germline, CDR1 LNHDA and CDR2 SQIVND (reference sequence). CDR3 length: 13 amino acids.